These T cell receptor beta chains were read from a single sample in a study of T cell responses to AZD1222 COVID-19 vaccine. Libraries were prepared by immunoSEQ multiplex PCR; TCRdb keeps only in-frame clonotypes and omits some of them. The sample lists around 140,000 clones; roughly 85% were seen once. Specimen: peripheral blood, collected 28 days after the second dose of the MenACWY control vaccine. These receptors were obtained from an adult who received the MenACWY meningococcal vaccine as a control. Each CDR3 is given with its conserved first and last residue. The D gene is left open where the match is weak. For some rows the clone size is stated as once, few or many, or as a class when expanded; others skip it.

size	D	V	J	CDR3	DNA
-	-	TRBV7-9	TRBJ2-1	CASSPQGVEQFF	TGTGCCAGCAGCCCCCAAGGAGTTGAGCAGTTCTTC
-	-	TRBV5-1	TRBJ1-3	CASQQSSGNTIYF	TGCGCCAGCCAACAAAGCTCTGGAAACACCATATATTTT
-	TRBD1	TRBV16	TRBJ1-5	CASSQVGTDSNQPQHF	TGTGCCAGCAGCCAGGTCGGGACAGATAGCAATCAGCCCCAGCATTTT
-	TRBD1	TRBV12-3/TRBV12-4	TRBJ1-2	CASSGQGGYGYTF	TGTGCCAGCAGTGGACAGGGTGGCTATGGCTACACCTTC
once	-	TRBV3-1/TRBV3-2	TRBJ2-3	CASSPKLQDTDTQYF	TGTGCCAGCAGCCCCAAGCTACAGGACACAGATACGCAGTATTTT
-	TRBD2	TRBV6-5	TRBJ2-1	CASSYPGGNYNEQFF	TGTGCCAGCAGTTACCCCGGGGGGAATTACAATGAGCAGTTCTTC
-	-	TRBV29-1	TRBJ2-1	CSIVRGSYNEQFF	TGCAGCATTGTCCGGGGATCCTACAATGAGCAGTTCTTC
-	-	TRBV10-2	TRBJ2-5	CASYRNRWETQYF	TGCGCCAGCTACCGAAACCGGTGGGAGACCCAGTACTTC
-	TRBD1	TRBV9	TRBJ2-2	CASSGRTGRVGELFF	TGTGCCAGCAGCGGACGGACAGGGCGGGTCGGGGAGCTGTTTTTT
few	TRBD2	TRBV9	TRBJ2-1	CASSPSTSGGEQFF	TGTGCCAGCAGCCCATCGACTAGCGGCGGTGAGCAGTTCTTC
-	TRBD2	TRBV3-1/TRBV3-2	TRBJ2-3	CASSLSGARQYF	TGTGCCAGCAGCCTTAGCGGGGCGAGGCAGTATTTT
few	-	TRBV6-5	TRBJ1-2	CASSPNGGGNYGYTF	TGTGCCAGCAGTCCTAACGGGGGGGGTAACTATGGCTACACCTTC
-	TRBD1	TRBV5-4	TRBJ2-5	CASSPGQDQETQYF	TGTGCCAGCAGCCCTGGACAGGACCAAGAGACCCAGTACTTC
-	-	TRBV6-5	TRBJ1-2	CASSSAGEDGYTF	TGTGCCAGCAGCTCCGCAGGGGAAGATGGCTACACCTTC
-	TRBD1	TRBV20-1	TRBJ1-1	CSAERQGRAFF	TGCAGTGCTGAGAGACAGGGCAGAGCTTTCTTT
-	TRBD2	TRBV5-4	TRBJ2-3	CASSRGGRLAGNTDTQYF	TGTGCCAGCAGCAGGGGGGGCCGACTAGCGGGAAATACAGATACGCAGTATTTT
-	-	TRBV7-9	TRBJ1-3	CASSAQGTTPGNTIYF	TGTGCCAGCAGCGCTCAGGGTACGACTCCCGGAAACACCATATATTTT
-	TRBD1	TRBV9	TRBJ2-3	CASSEGQGVVSGTDTQYF	TGTGCCAGCAGCGAGGGACAGGGGGTGGTTAGCGGCACAGATACGCAGTATTTT
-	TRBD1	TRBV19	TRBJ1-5	CASSVGTGNQPQHF	TGTGCCAGTAGTGTCGGGACAGGGAATCAGCCCCAGCATTTT
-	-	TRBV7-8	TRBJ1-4	CASSWGNENEKLFF	TGTGCCAGCAGCTGGGGGAATGAGAATGAAAAACTGTTTTTT
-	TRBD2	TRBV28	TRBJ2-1	CASSSGGAYERKNNEQFF	TGTGCCAGCAGTTCCGGGGGGGCCTATGAACGGAAGAACAATGAGCAGTTCTTC
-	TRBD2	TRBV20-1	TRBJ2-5	CSASRFDGLAGDDQYF	TGCAGTGCTAGTAGGTTTGATGGGCTAGCGGGAGATGACCAGTACTTC
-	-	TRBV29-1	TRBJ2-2	CTLSGELFF	TGCACCCTATCCGGGGAGCTGTTTTTT
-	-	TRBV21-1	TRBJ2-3	CASTPLSHPGPDTQYF	TGTGCCAGCACCCCCCTGTCACATCCGGGACCAGATACGCAGTATTTT
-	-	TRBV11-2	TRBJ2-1	CASRGRGPYNEQFF	TGTGCCAGCCGTGGGAGGGGGCCCTACAATGAGCAGTTCTTC
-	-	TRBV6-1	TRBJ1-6	CASSGSGQFYNSPLHF	TGTGCCAGCAGTGGCTCTGGTCAGTTCTATAATTCACCCCTCCACTTT
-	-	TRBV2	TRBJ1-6	CASSVEGAYNSPLHF	TGTGCCAGCAGTGTAGAGGGCGCCTATAATTCACCCCTCCACTTT